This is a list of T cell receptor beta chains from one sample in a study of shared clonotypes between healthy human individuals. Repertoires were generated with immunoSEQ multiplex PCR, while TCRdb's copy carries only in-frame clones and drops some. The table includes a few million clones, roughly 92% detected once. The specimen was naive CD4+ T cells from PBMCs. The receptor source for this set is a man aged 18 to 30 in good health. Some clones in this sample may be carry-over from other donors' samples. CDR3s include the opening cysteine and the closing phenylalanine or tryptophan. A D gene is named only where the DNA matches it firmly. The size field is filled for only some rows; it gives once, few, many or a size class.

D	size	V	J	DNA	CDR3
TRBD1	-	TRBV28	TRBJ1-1	TGTGCCAGCTCCTCGGGACAGATGAACACTGAAGCTTTCTTT	CASSSGQMNTEAFF
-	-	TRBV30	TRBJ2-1	TGTGCCTGGAGGGGATACAATGAGCAGTTCTTC	CAWRGYNEQFF
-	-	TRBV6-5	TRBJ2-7	TGTGCCAGCAGTTACTCCGGGTCTCTCGAGCAGTACTTC	CASSYSGSLEQYF
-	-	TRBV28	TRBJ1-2	TGTGCCAGCAGTTTACAGGACCGGGGCTACACCTTC	CASSLQDRGYTF
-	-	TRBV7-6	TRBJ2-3	TGTGCCAGCAGCCTAGGAGGGAGAGATACGCAGTATTTT	CASSLGGRDTQYF
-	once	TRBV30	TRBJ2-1	TGTGCCTGGAGCACCGGGACCTTATTAGGTGAGCAGTTCTTC	CAWSTGTLLGEQFF
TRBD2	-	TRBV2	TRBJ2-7	TGTGCCAGTAAGGGACTAGCGGTAACTGACTCCTACGAGCAGTACTTC	CASKGLAVTDSYEQYF
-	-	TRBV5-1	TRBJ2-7	TGCGCCAGCAGAATGTTAGGACAGCAGTACTTC	CASRMLGQQYF
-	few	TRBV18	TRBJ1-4	TGTGCCAGCTCCCCAGGAGCCGGGGAAAAACTGTTTTTT	CASSPGAGEKLFF
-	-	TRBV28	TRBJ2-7	TGTGCCAGCAGTTTGAGAGGCCTTACTTTCTACGAGCAGTACTTC	CASSLRGLTFYEQYF
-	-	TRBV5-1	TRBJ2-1	TGCGCCAGCAGCCGGGTCGGGGGAGTTTCCTACAATGAGCAGTTCTTC	CASSRVGGVSYNEQFF
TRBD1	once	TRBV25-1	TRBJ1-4	TGTGCCAGCAGTCCTCAGACAGGGCGGGGAGAAAAACTGTTTTTT	CASSPQTGRGEKLFF
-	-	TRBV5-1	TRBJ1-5	TGCGCCAGCAGCTCGCTGGGGGGAAGCAATCAGCCCCAGCATTTT	CASSSLGGSNQPQHF
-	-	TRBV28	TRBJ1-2	TGTGCCAGCAGAAAATCCACAGGGATTAACTATGGCTACACCTTC	CASRKSTGINYGYTF
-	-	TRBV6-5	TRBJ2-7	TGTGCCAGCAGTCTCTCAAGAGTCGCCTACGAGCAGTACTTC	CASSLSRVAYEQYF
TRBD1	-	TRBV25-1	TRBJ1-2	TGTGCCAGCAGTGGGGGACAGCCTGGCTACACCTTC	CASSGGQPGYTF
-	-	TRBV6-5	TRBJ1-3	TGTGCCAGCACCGCCGGAAACACCATATATTTT	CASTAGNTIYF
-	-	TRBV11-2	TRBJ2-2	TGTGCCAGCAGCTTATACACCGCGAACACCGGGGAGCTGTTTTTT	CASSLYTANTGELFF
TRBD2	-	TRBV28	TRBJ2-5	TGTGCCACCCGGGAGGGAGCGGAAGAGACCCAGTACTTC	CATREGAEETQYF
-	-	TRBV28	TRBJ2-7	TGTGCCAGCAGTTTTGTGGAGGGCGGCCACGAGCAGTACTTC	CASSFVEGGHEQYF
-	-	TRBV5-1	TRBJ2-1	TGCGCCAGCAGCTTTGGGGTAAGGTACAATGAGCAGTTCTTC	CASSFGVRYNEQFF
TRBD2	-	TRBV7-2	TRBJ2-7	TGTGCCAGCAGCTTAACTAGCGGGCTTCCCTACGAGCAGTACTTC	CASSLTSGLPYEQYF
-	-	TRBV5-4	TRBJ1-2	TGTGCCAGCAGCCACTACACGGAAGGGTTTCATGGCTACACCTTC	CASSHYTEGFHGYTF
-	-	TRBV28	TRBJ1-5	TGTGCCAGCCTCGGGATCAATCAGCCCCAGCATTTT	CASLGINQPQHF
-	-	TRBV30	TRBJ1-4	TGTGCCTGGAGCAGGGCCTCAAATGAAAAACTGTTTTTT	CAWSRASNEKLFF
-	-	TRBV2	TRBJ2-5	TGTGCCAGCAGTGTTCTTGGGCCTCAAGAGACCCAGTACTTC	CASSVLGPQETQYF
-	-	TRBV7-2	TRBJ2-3	TGTGCCAGCAGCTTAGCGGTCAGGGGCCCAGATACGCAGTATTTT	CASSLAVRGPDTQYF
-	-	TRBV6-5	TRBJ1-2	TGTGCCAGCAGTTACCTAGGGGGGGACTATGGCTACACCTTC	CASSYLGGDYGYTF
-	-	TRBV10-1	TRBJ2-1	TGCGCCAGCAGTGAGGGGGGGTTTGCAACCTACAATGAGCAGTTCTTC	CASSEGGFATYNEQFF
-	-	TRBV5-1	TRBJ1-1	TGCGCCAGCAGCTTGGTCAACCTGCCGGGCACTGAAGCTTTCTTT	CASSLVNLPGTEAFF
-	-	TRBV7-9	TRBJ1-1	TGTGCCAGCAGCTTCCGGGGTCGGGACGGGTATATCACTGAAGCTTTCTTT	CASSFRGRDGYITEAFF
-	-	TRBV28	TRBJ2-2	TGTGCCAACAGGGAGAGGACCGGGGAGCTGTTTTTT	CANRERTGELFF
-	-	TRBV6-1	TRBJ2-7	TGTGCCAGCAGTAGAGTGCAGGTCCTCTACGAGCAGTACTTC	CASSRVQVLYEQYF
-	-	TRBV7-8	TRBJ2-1	TGTGCCAGCAGCTTAGAAGCCCACCGCTCCTACAATGAGCAGTTCTTC	CASSLEAHRSYNEQFF
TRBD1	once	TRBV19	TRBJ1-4	TGTGCCAGTGCACAGGGGGGTACTAATGAAAAACTGTTTTTT	CASAQGGTNEKLFF
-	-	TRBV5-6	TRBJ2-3	TGTGCCAGCAGCCCAGGAGATACGCAGTATTTT	CASSPGDTQYF
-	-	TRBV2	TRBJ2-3	TGTGCCAGCAGTGGAGGGGGGACTCAAGGAGTTGGGACGCAATATTTT	CASSGGGTQGVGTQYF
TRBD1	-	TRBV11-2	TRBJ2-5	TGTGCCAGCAGCCTCGGGACAGCTGAGACCCAGTACTTC	CASSLGTAETQYF
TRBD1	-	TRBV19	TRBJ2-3	TGTGCCAGTAGTCCAGGACAGGGTCCAGATACGCAGTATTTT	CASSPGQGPDTQYF
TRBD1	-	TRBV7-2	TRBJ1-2	TGTGCCAGCAGCTCACTACTAAGACAGGGAGATGGCTACACCTTC	CASSSLLRQGDGYTF
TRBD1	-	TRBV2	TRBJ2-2	TGTGCCAAGGCACAGGGGGCGATCGGGGAGCTGTTTTTT	CAKAQGAIGELFF
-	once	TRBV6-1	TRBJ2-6	TGTGCCAGCCAGGGTAGTCGTGGGGCCAACGTCCTGACTTTC	CASQGSRGANVLTF